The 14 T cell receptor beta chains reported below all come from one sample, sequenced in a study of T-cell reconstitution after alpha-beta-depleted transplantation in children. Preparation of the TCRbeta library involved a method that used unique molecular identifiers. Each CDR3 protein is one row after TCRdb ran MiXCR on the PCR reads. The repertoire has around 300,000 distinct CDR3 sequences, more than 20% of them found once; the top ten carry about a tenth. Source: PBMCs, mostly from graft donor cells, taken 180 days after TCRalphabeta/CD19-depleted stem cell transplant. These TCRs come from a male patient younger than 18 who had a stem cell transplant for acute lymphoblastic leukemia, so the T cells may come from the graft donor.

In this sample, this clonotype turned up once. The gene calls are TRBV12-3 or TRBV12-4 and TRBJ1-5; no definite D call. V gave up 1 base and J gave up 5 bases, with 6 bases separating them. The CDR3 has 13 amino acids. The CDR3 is CASSLVLDQPQHF. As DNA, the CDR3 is TGTGCCAGCAGTTTAGTGCTCGATCAGCCCCAGCATTTT.

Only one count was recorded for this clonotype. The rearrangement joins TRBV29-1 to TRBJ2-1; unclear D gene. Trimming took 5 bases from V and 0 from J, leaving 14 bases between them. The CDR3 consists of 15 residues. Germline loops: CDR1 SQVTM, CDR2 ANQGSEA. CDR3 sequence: CSVFGRPGSYNEQFF. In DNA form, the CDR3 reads TGCAGCGTTTTTGGACGGCCTGGCTCCTACAATGAGCAGTTCTTC.

The CDR3 loop reads CSARDRIGGAGYGYTF. Written as DNA, the CDR3 is TGCAGTGCTAGAGATCGAATTGGGGGCGCGGGCTATGGCTACACCTTC. The V gene is TRBV20-1, the J gene TRBJ1-2, with D possibly TRBD1 on 6 matching bases. Germline V gives CDR1 DFQATT, CDR2 SNEGSKA (reference sequence). Trimming shortened V by 0 bases and J by 4 bases, and 18 bases separated the two germline ends. The CDR3 spans 16 residues.

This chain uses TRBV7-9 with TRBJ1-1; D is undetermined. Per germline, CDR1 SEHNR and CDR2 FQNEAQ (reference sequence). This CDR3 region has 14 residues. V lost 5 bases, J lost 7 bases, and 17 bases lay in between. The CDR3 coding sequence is TGTGCCAGCAGCCTTGTATTACTGAGACTTGAAGCTTTCTTT. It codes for CASSLVLLRLEAFF.

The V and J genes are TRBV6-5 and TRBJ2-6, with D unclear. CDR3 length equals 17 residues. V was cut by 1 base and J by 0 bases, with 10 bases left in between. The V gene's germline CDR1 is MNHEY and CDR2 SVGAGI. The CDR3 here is CASSYFDLVSGANVLTF. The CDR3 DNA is TGTGCCAGCAGTTACTTCGACTTAGTCTCTGGGGCCAACGTCCTGACTTTC.

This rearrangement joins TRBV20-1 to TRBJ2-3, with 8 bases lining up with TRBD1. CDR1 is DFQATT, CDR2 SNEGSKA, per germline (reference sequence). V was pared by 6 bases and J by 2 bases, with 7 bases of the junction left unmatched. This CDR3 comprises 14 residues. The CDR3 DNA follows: TGCAGTGCCAGTGACAGGGGTTCCACAGATACGCAGTATTTT. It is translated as CSASDRGSTDTQYF.

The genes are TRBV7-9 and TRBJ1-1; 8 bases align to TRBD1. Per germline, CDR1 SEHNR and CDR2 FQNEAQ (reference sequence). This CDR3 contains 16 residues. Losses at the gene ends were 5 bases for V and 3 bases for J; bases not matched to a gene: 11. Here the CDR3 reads CASSSGQGMWYTEAFF. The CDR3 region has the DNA TGTGCCAGCAGCAGCGGACAGGGTATGTGGTACACTGAAGCTTTCTTT.

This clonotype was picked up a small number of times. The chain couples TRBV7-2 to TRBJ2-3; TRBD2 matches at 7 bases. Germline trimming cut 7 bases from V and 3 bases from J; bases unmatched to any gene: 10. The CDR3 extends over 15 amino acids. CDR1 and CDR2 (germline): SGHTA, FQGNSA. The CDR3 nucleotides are TGTGCCAGCACAAGAGCGGGATCGGGAACAGATACGCAGTATTTT. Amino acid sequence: CASTRAGSGTDTQYF.

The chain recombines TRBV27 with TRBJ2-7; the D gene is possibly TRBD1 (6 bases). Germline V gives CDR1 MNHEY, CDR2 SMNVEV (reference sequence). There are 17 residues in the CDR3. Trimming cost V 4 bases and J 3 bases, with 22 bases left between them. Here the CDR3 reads CASSSRPSQGKGYEQYF. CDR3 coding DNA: TGTGCCAGCAGTTCCAGGCCATCACAGGGAAAGGGCTACGAGCAGTACTTC.

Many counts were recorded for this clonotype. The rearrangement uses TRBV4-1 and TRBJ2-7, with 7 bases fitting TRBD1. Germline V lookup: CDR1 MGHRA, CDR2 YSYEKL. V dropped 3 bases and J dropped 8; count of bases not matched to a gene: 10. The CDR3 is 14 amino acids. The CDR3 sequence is CASSHDRAATQQYF. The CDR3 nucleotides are TGCGCCAGCAGCCACGACAGGGCGGCGACCCAGCAGTACTTC.

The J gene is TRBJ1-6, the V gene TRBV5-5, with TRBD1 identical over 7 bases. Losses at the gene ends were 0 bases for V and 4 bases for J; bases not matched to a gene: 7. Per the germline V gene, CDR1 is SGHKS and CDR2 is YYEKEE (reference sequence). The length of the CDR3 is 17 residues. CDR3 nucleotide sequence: TGTGCCAGCAGCTTGGCCGGACAGGCGACGTATAATTCACCCCTCCACTTT. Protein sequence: CASSLAGQATYNSPLHF.

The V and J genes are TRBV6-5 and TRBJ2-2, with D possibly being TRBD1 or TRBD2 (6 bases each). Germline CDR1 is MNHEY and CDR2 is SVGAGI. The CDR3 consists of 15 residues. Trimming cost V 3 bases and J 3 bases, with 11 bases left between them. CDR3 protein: CASSYGGLYTGELFF. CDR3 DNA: TGTGCCAGCAGTTATGGGGGGCTATACACCGGGGAGCTGTTTTTT.

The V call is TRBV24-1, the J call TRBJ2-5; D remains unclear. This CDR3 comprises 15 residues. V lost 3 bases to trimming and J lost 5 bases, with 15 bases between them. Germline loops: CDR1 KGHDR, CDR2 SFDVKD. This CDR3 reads CATSDHLTTAETQYF. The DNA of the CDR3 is TGTGCCACCAGTGATCACCTAACTACGGCGGAGACCCAGTACTTC.

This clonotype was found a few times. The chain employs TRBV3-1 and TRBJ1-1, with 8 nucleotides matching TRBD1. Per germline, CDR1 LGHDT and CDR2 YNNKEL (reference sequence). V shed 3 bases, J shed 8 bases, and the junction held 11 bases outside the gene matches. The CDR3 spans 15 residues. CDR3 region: CASSHRDRRTREAFF. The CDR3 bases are TGTGCCAGCAGCCACCGGGACAGGCGAACGAGGGAAGCTTTCTTT.